Shown below are 25 T cell receptor beta chains from a single sample sequenced in a study of CD4 T cells in relation to SARS-CoV-2 and coronaviruses. Only in-frame clones appear in the TCRdb table, and some are missing; sequencing was by immunoSEQ multiplex PCR. The table has 50,000 to 70,000 clones, 92% seen once. Sequenced sample: naive CD4+ T cells from PBMCs. Sample subset: naive CD4+ T cells isolated by negative enrichment. The receptors here all came from an adult with COVID-19.

V usage is TRBV9 and J usage is TRBJ2-2; D might be TRBD1 or TRBD2, each matching 5 bases. Germline values: CDR1 SGDLS, CDR2 YYNGEE. This CDR3 has 16 amino acids. The ends were cut back, 0 bases at V and 0 bases at J, with 9 bases in the middle. Here the CDR3 DNA reads TGTGCCAGCAGCGTAGCACCGGGGCCGAACACCGGGGAGCTGTTTTTT. Protein sequence: CASSVAPGPNTGELFF. The variable domain in full, completed from reference TRBV9 and TRBJ2-2, reads DSGVTQTPKHLITATGQRVTLRCSPRSGDLSVYWYQQSLDQGLQFLIQYYNGEERAKGNILERFSAQQFPDLHSELNLSSLELGDSALYFCASSVAPGPNTGELFFGEGSRLTVL.

The chain couples TRBV3-1 (or the pseudogene TRBV3-2) to TRBJ2-7; TRBD1 agrees at 7 bases. The germline CDR1 and CDR2 sequences are LGHDT and YNNKEL (reference sequence). With 4 bases clipped from V and 0 bases from J, the junction kept 3 bases outside the gene matches. CDR3 size: 14 residues. This CDR3 reads CASSRAGGSYEQYF. CDR3 nucleotides: TGTGCCAGCAGCCGGGCAGGGGGCTCCTACGAGCAGTACTTC.

The V gene is TRBV28, the J gene TRBJ2-7; tentative D call: TRBD2 (5 bases). Germline-derived CDR1 and CDR2 are MDHEN and SYDVKM. V shed 6 bases and J shed 3 bases, with 15 bases lying between them. The CDR3 contains 14 residues. The CDR3 DNA is TGTGCCAGCAGACCATTCGGAGGAAGCTACGAGCAGTACTTC. It encodes CASRPFGGSYEQYF.

V usage is TRBV15 and J usage is TRBJ1-1; tentatively, D is TRBD1 (5 bases). V lost 6 bases, J lost 1 base, and 12 bases lay in between. The CDR3 extends over 14 amino acids. Looked up from germline, CDR1 is LNHNV and CDR2 is YYDKDF (reference sequence). The CDR3: CATSATAQNTEAFF. DNA of the CDR3: TGTGCCACCAGTGCGACAGCACAGAACACTGAAGCTTTCTTT.

The chain uses TRBV6-5 and TRBJ2-1; 7 nucleotides align to TRBD2. Trimming at V came to 6 bases and at J to 0 bases, leaving 5 bases not matched to a gene. The CDR3 loop spans 15 amino acids. The germline gives CDR1 MNHEY, CDR2 SVGAGI. The CDR3 DNA sequence: TGTGCCAGCAGAGGGAGGGAACGCTCCTACAATGAGCAGTTCTTC. Amino acids: CASRGRERSYNEQFF.

The chain combines TRBV28 with TRBJ1-2; D is perhaps TRBD1 (5 bases). This CDR3 region has 17 residues. Trimming took 3 bases from V and 4 from J, leaving 21 bases between them. Per the germline V gene, CDR1 is MDHEN and CDR2 is SYDVKM. The CDR3 nucleotides read TGTGCCAGCAGTTTCGCGGGCAGGGAGGAGATCTTCTATGGCTACACCTTC. Amino acids: CASSFAGREEIFYGYTF.

J is TRBJ1-2 and V is TRBV5-1; 10 bases line up with TRBD1. Unmatched junction bases numbered 7, after V lost 4 bases and J lost 4 bases. Germline CDR1 reads SGHRS; CDR2 reads YFSETQ. CDR3 size: 15 residues. CDR3 DNA sequence: TGCGCCAGCAGCGGGCTGGGACAGGGGAGCTATGGCTACACCTTC. Translated: CASSGLGQGSYGYTF.

This clone was seen once. Written as DNA, the CDR3 is TGCGCCAGCAGCTTTGGGCGGGATTACCAGTATTTT. Encoded protein: CASSFGRDYQYF. The V and J genes are TRBV5-1 and TRBJ2-3, with D possibly being TRBD2 (6 bases). Trimming shortened V by 2 bases and J by 12 bases, and 13 bases separated the two germline ends. Germline V gene sequence: CDR1 SGHRS, CDR2 YFSETQ. The CDR3 runs 12 residues.

This clone was recorded a few times. The chain couples TRBV24-1 to TRBJ2-1, with 8 nucleotides matching TRBD1. CDR3 length: 16 residues. V dropped 4 bases and J dropped 8; count of bases not matched to a gene: 12. Germline V gene sequence: CDR1 KGHDR, CDR2 SFDVKD. This CDR3 is CATSDIGQGLNDEQFF. The CDR3 nucleotides read TGTGCCACCAGTGACATTGGACAGGGTCTTAACGATGAGCAGTTCTTC.

CDR3 in amino acids: CASSNGQGSYEQYF. The CDR3 DNA reads TGTGCCAGCTCAAACGGACAGGGATCCTACGAGCAGTACTTC. This chain connects TRBV18 to TRBJ2-7; 8 positions agree with TRBD1. Per germline, CDR1 KGHSH and CDR2 LQKENI. The CDR3 length is 14 residues. V lost 5 bases and J lost 1; bases outside the gene matches: 4.

This sequence joins TRBV9 and TRBJ2-3; D remains ambiguous. Germline-derived CDR1 and CDR2 are SGDLS and YYNGEE. This CDR3 is 12 amino acids long. Trimming stripped 4 bases from V and 6 bases from J, with 9 bases between. CDR3 sequence (DNA): TGTGCCAGCAGCCCCATGAGGGATACGCAGTATTTT. Translation gives CASSPMRDTQYF.

This clone appeared once. The chain combines TRBV6-1 with TRBJ1-1; no firm D call. The CDR3 totals 14 residues. V was cut by 1 base and J by 1 base, with 7 bases left in between. Germline V CDR1 and CDR2: MNHNS, SASEGT. CDR3 sequence: CASSEGNSNTEAFF. DNA for the CDR3: TGTGCCAGCAGTGAAGGCAACTCGAACACTGAAGCTTTCTTT.

CDR3: CASSPTGQGGADTQYF. DNA for the CDR3: TGTGCCAGCTCACCCACCGGCCAGGGGGGGGCAGATACGCAGTATTTT. The genes are TRBV18 and TRBJ2-3; perhaps D is TRBD1 or TRBD2 (7 bases each). The CDR3 covers 16 residues. Deletions cut 3 bases from V and 4 bases from J, with 17 bases between. Germline values: CDR1 KGHSH, CDR2 LQKENI.

The chain links TRBV18 to TRBJ1-3; 7 nucleotides align to TRBD1. V dropped 3 bases and J dropped 4; count of bases not matched to a gene: 9. Germline-derived CDR1 and CDR2 are KGHSH and LQKENI. The CDR3 has 16 amino acids. In DNA, the CDR3 is TGTGCCAGCTCACCGCCAGACAGGGCGGGAGGAAACACCATATATTTT. Its translation is CASSPPDRAGGNTIYF.

The V and J genes are TRBV7-3 and TRBJ2-1; TRBD2 matches 9 bases. This CDR3 region has 14 residues. Looked up from germline, CDR1 is SGHTA and CDR2 is FQGTGA. The V segment lost 1 base and the J segment 7 bases; nucleotides outside the gene matches: 2. This CDR3 reads CASSLSSGSNEQFF. CDR3 nucleotide sequence: TGTGCCAGCAGCTTAAGTAGCGGGAGTAATGAGCAGTTCTTC.

This clone has more than one count but fewer than ten. The rearrangement joins TRBV18 to TRBJ1-4; unclear D gene. V lost 3 bases and J lost 5, with 7 bases in between. Germline V gene sequence: CDR1 KGHSH, CDR2 LQKENI. The CDR3 loop spans 13 amino acids. CDR3 coding DNA: TGTGCCAGCTCACCCCGACGAAATGAAAAACTGTTTTTT. Its protein is CASSPRRNEKLFF.

The chain has TRBV4-1 and TRBJ1-5; 10 bases are shared with TRBD1. The CDR3 is 17 residues long. Germline V lookup: CDR1 MGHRA, CDR2 YSYEKL. Germline trimming cut 3 bases from V and 5 bases from J; bases unmatched to any gene: 10. The CDR3, as DNA: TGCGCCAGCAGCCACACACCCGACAGGGGGCTTCATCAGCCCCAGCATTTT. Translated, it gives CASSHTPDRGLHQPQHF.

This clone was recorded only once. The V call is TRBV19, the J call TRBJ1-5; tentatively, D is TRBD1 (6 bases). This CDR3 has 16 amino acids. Trimming shortened V by 1 base and J by 2 bases, and 12 bases separated the two germline ends. The germline gives CDR1 LNHDA, CDR2 SQIVND (reference sequence). The CDR3 region is CASSIGKGGGNQPQHF. DNA of the CDR3: TGTGCCAGTAGTATAGGGAAAGGGGGAGGCAATCAGCCCCAGCATTTT.

This chain uses TRBV6-5 with TRBJ2-1, with 12 nucleotides matching TRBD1. The germline V gene encodes CDR1 MNHEY and CDR2 SVGAGI. V lost 5 bases to trimming and J lost 10 bases; unmatched junction nucleotides: 9. The CDR3 length is 15 residues. CDR3 sequence (DNA): TGTGCCAGCAGTACCGCCGGGACAGGGGGCTGGGAGCAGTTCTTC. Protein product: CASSTAGTGGWEQFF.

The V call is TRBV14, the J call TRBJ1-4, with a possible D match to TRBD1 (5 bases). CDR3 size: 16 residues. The germline V gene has CDR1 SGHDN and CDR2 FVKESK. The germline V and J ends were trimmed by 5 bases and 5 bases, with 18 bases remaining between them. The CDR3 here is CASSSALSGPNEKLFF. The CDR3 region has the DNA TGTGCCAGCAGCTCCGCGCTTTCAGGGCCGAATGAAAAACTGTTTTTT.

The CDR3 here is CSARTGGVSGETQYF. The DNA of the CDR3 is TGCAGCGCCAGGACAGGGGGCGTGAGTGGAGAGACCCAGTACTTC. The chain uses TRBV29-1 and TRBJ2-5; 11 bases map to TRBD1. The germline V gene has CDR1 SQVTM and CDR2 ANQGSEA. The CDR3 has 15 residues. V gave up 7 bases and J gave up 4 bases; unmatched junction bases: 11.

The sample holds a few counts of this clone. The chain joins TRBV2 to TRBJ2-2; unclear D gene. Germline V lookup: CDR1 SNHLY, CDR2 FYNNEI. The CDR3 runs 14 residues. Trimming took off 8 bases at V and 5 bases at J, with 15 bases between the two ends. The chain's CDR3 is CASRMLGLTGELFF. Written as DNA, the CDR3 is TGTGCCAGCCGTATGTTGGGCCTGACCGGGGAGCTGTTTTTT.

The chain couples TRBV30 to TRBJ1-6; 8 bases are a match to TRBD1. V shed 0 bases, J shed 10 bases, and the junction held 8 bases outside the gene matches. Germline CDR1 GTSNPN, CDR2 SVGIG (reference sequence). CDR3 length equals 15 residues. CDR3 DNA: TGTGCCTGGAGTGTACGGGTGACAGGGGAATCACCCCTCCACTTT. Translation: CAWSVRVTGESPLHF.

The chain uses TRBV4-3 and TRBJ2-1; 8 nucleotides line up with TRBD2. Germline CDR1 and CDR2: LGHNA and YSLEER. Unmatched junction bases numbered 6, after V lost 4 bases and J lost 4 bases. This CDR3 is 15 amino acids long. Written as DNA, the CDR3 is TGCGCCAGCAGCCGGGGGCTAGCGGGTTACAATGAGCAGTTCTTC. Its translation is CASSRGLAGYNEQFF.

V usage is TRBV21-1 and J usage is TRBJ2-7; the table's TRBD1 call for D was not verified on the DNA. TRBV21-1 is tagged as a pseudogene. There are 13 residues in the CDR3. In DNA form, the CDR3 reads TGTGCCAGCAGCAGACGACAGGGCCACGAGCAGTACTTC. Translating it yields CASSRRQGHEQYF.